The rows below give T cell receptor beta chains drawn from one sample of a study of regulatory T cells in long-lasting Graves disease. TCRdb reprocessed the multiplex PCR reads with MiXCR, giving one entry per CDR3 protein. In the table there are around 500,000 distinct CDR3 sequences, more than 10% of which are singletons. A further study also used this sample, focusing on T cells in Graves' hyperthyroidism and ophthalmopathy.

Sequencing used peripheral blood mononuclear cells (PBMCs), obtained at new diagnosis, from a patient treated with antithyroid drugs. Receptors were obtained from a woman aged 25 to 39 with Graves disease. Each CDR3 is given without its conserved first and last residue. Expanded clones get a size class; other rows say once, few or many, or leave the size out.

cdr3_aa,clone_size,j_call,v_call
ASSSSRGGNYEQY,many,TRBJ2-7,TRBV3-1
ASRRLAGGLAYNEQF,many,TRBJ2-1,TRBV2
ASSISQRNTEAF,many,TRBJ1-1,TRBV19
ASSLYGTGELF,.,TRBJ2-2,TRBV7-2
ASSLSGKGNTQY,many,TRBJ2-3,TRBV27
ATSPVAGVSYEQY,many,TRBJ2-7,TRBV2
ASGPFGTGNTEAF,.,TRBJ1-1,TRBV25-1
ASSESLWGFGHT,.,TRBJ1-2,TRBV25-1
ASSSPAGPGIDEQY,many,TRBJ2-7,TRBV28
ASSLAGPLAGETQY,many,TRBJ2-5,TRBV7-2
SARDRKRSGANVLT,many,TRBJ2-6,TRBV20-1
ASSHLGSSYNEQF,many,TRBJ2-1,TRBV14
ASSLTLINEQF,few,TRBJ2-1,TRBV7-9
ASSIRDTPRNQPQH,many,TRBJ1-5,TRBV6-1
ASSLEGTDTQY,many,TRBJ2-3,TRBV7-2
AINPTSGSSYNEQF,many,TRBJ2-1,TRBV10-3
ASSPWTVPAEAF,.,TRBJ1-1,TRBV5-8
ASSRFRPGLRGQEAETQY,many,TRBJ2-5,TRBV3-1
ASSWGGGGSEAF,many,TRBJ1-1,TRBV7-9
ASSHLKAGSSTDTQY,many,TRBJ2-3,TRBV19
ASSDRGQEGYT,many,TRBJ1-2,TRBV2
ASSQVSGSSGANVLT,.,TRBJ2-6,TRBV4-2
ASSKAEFYEQY,.,TRBJ2-7,TRBV5-1
AARDNGTGELF,many,TRBJ2-2,TRBV24-1
ASSPRQGYFDRDTEAF,many,TRBJ1-1,TRBV6-1
ASSLTGGRSPLH,few,TRBJ1-6,TRBV7-8
ASKDRSGANVLT,.,TRBJ2-6,TRBV2
ASSLLALAGENTGELF,few,TRBJ2-2,TRBV7-8